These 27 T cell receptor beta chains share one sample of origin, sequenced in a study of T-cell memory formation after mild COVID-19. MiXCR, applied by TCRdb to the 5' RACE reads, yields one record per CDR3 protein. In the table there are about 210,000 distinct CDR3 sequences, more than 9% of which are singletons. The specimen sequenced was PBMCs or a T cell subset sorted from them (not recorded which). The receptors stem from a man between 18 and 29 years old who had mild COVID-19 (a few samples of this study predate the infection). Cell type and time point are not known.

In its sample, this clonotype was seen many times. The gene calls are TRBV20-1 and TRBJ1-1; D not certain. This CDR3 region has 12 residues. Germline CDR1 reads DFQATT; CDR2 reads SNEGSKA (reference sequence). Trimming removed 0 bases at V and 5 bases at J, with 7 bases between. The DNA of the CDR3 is TGCAGTGCTAGAGAAGGGTGGACTGAAGCTTTCTTT. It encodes CSAREGWTEAFF.

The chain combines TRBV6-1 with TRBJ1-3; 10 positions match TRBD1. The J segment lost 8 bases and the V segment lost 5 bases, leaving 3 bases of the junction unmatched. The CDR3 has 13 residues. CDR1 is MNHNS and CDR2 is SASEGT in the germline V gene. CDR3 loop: CASSWTGGYTIYF. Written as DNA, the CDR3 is TGTGCCAGCAGTTGGACAGGGGGATACACCATATATTTT.

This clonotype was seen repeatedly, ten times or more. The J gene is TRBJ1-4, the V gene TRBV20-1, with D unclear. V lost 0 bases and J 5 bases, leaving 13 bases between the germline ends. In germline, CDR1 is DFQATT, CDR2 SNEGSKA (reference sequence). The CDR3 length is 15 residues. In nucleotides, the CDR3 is TGCAGTGCTAGAGATCCGGGCGGACGAAATGAAAAACTGTTTTTT. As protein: CSARDPGGRNEKLFF.

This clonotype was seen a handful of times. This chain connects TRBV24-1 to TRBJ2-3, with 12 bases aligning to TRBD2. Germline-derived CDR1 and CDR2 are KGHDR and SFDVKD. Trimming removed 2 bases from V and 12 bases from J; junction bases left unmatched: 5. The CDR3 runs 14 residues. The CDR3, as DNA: TGTGCCACCAGTGATTATGGACTAGCGGGGCTACAGTATTTT. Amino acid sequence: CATSDYGLAGLQYF.

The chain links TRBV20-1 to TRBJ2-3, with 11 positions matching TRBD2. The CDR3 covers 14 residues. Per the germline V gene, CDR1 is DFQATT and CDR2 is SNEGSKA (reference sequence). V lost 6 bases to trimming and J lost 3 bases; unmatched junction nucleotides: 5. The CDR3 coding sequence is TGCAGTGCCGTAACTAGCGGGGGTACAGATACGCAGTATTTT. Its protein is CSAVTSGGTDTQYF.

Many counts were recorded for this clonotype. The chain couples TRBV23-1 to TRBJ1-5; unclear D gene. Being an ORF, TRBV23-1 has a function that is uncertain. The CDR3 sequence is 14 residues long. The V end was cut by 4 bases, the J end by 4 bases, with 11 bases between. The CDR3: CASSLNAGNQPQHF. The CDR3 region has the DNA TGCGCCAGCAGTCTGAACGCGGGGAATCAGCCCCAGCATTTT.

As DNA, the CDR3 is TGTGCCAGCAGTGAATTTAGGACAGCTAATTCACCCCTCCACTTT. Translated, it gives CASSEFRTANSPLHF. The chain combines TRBV2 with TRBJ1-6, with D perhaps TRBD1 (6 bases). The CDR3 loop spans 15 amino acids. Germline V gene data show CDR1 as SNHLY and CDR2 as FYNNEI. V gave up 2 bases and J gave up 6 bases, with 11 bases separating them.

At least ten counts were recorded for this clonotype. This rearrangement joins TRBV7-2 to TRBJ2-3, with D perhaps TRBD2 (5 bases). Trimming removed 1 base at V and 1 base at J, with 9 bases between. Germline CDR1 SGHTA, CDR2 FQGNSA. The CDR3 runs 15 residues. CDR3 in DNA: TGTGCCAGCAGCTTAGGGACTCCCCGCACAGATACGCAGTATTTT. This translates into CASSLGTPRTDTQYF.

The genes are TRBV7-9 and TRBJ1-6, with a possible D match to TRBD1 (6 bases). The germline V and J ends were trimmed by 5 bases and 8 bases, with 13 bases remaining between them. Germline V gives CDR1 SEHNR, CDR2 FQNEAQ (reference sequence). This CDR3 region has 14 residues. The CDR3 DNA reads TGTGCCAGCAGCCGCGGGGGGCAATATTCACCCCTCCACTTT. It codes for CASSRGGQYSPLHF.

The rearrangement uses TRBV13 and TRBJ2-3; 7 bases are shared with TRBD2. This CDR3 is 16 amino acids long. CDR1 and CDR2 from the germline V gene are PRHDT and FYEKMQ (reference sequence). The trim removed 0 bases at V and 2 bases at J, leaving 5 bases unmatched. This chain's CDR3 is CASSLGPSGDTDTQYF. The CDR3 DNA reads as TGTGCCAGCAGCTTAGGCCCCAGCGGGGACACAGATACGCAGTATTTT.

The CDR3 DNA is TGTGCCAGCAGCTTGGGGCAGGGGGTCGGGTATACGCAGTATTTT. It encodes CASSLGQGVGYTQYF. The rearrangement links TRBV5-4 to TRBJ2-3; TRBD1 agrees at 7 bases. Trimming at V came to 0 bases and at J to 7 bases, leaving 8 bases not matched to a gene. Germline V gene data show CDR1 as SGHNT and CDR2 as YYREEE (reference sequence). CDR3 length: 15 residues.

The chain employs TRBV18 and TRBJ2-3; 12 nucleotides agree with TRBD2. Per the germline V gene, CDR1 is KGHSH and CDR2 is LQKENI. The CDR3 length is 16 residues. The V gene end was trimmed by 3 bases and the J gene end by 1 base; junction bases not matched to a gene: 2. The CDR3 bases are TGTGCCAGCTCACCCCCTAGCGGGGGGGGCACAGATACGCAGTATTTT. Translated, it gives CASSPPSGGGTDTQYF.

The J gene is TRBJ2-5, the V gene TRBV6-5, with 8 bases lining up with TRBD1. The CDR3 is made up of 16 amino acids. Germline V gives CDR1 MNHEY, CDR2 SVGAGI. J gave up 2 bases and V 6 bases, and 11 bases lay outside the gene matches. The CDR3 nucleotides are TGTGCCAGCAGACCAGGACAGGGAAGGGAACAAGAGACCCAGTACTTC. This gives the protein CASRPGQGREQETQYF.

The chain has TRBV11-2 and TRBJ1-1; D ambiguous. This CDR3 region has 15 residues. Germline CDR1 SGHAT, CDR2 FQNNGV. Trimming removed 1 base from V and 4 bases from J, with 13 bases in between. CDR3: CASSLGALMATEAFF. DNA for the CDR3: TGTGCCAGCAGCTTAGGCGCGCTTATGGCCACTGAAGCTTTCTTT.

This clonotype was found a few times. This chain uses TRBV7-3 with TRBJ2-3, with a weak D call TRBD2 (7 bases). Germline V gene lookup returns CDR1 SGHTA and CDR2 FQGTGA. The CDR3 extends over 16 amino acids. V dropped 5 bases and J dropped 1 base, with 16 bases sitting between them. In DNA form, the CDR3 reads TGTGCCAGCAGCCCAAAGGGGGGGGCCGGCACAGATACGCAGTATTTT. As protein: CASSPKGGAGTDTQYF.

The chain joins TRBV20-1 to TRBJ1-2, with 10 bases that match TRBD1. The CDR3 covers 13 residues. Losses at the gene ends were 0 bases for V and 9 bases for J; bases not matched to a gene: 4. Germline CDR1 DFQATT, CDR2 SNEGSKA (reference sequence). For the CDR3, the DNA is TGCAGTGCTAGAGATGGGACAGGGGAGTGCTACACCTTC. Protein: CSARDGTGECYTF.

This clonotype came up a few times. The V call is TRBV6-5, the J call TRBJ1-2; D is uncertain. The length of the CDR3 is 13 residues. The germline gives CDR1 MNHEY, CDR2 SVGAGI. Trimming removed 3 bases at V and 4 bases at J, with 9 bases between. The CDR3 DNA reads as TGTGCCAGCAGTTATGGCGGTGGCTATGGCTACACCTTC. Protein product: CASSYGGGYGYTF.

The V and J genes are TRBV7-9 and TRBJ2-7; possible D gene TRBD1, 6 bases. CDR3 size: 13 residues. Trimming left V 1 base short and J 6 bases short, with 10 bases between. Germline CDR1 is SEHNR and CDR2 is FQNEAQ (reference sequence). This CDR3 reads CASSLGQDLEQYF. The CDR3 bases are TGTGCCAGCAGCTTAGGACAGGACCTCGAGCAGTACTTC.

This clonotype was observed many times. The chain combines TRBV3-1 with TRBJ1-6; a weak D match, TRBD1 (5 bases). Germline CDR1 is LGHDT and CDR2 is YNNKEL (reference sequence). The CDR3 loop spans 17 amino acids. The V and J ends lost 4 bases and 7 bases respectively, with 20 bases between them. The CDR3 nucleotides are TGTGCCAGCAGCCTTAGCCCCCCCCCGGGGCAAAATTCACCCCTCCACTTT. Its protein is CASSLSPPPGQNSPLHF.

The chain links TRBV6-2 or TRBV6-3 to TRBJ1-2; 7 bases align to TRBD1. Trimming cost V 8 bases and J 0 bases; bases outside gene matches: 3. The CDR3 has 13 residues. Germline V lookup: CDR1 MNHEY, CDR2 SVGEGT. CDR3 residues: CASRDSANYGYTF. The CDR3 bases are TGTGCCAGCCGGGACAGCGCTAACTATGGCTACACCTTC.

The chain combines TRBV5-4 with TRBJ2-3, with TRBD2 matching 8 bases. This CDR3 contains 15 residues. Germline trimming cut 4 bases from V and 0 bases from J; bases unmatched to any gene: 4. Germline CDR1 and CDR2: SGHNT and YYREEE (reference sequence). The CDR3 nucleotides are TGTGCCAGCAGCCGGACTAGCCAAAGCACAGATACGCAGTATTTT. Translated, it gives CASSRTSQSTDTQYF.

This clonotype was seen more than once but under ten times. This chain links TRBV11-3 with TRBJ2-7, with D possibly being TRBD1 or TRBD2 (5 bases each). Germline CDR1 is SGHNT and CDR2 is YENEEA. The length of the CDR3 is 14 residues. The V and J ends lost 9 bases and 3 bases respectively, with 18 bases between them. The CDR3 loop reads CASKRTTGDYEQYF. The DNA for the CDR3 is TGTGCCAGTAAGCGGACAACAGGAGACTACGAGCAGTACTTC.

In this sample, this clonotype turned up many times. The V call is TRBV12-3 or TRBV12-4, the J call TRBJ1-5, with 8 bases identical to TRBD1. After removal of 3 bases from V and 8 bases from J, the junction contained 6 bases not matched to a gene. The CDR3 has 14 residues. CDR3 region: CASSLDRALKPQHF. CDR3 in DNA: TGTGCCAGCAGTTTGGACAGGGCGCTTAAGCCCCAGCATTTT.

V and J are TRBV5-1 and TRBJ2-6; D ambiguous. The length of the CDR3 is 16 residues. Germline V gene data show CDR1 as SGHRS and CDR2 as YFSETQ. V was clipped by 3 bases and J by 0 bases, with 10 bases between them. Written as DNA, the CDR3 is TGCGCCAGCAGCTCCGGACCGAGCTCTGGGGCCAACGTCCTGACTTTC. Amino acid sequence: CASSSGPSSGANVLTF.

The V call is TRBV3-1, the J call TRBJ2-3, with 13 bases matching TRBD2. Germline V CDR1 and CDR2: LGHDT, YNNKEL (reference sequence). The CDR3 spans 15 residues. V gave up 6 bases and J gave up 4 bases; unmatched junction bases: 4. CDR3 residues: CASRPTSGGADTQYF. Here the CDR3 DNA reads TGTGCCAGCAGACCCACTAGCGGGGGGGCAGATACGCAGTATTTT.

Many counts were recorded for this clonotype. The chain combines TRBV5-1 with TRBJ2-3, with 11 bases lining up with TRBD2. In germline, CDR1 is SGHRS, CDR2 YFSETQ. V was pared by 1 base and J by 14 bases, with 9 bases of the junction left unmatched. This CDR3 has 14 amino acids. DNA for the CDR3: TGCGCCAGCAGCTTGCTTTCCCTTAGCGGGGGGGCGTATTTT. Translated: CASSLLSLSGGAYF.

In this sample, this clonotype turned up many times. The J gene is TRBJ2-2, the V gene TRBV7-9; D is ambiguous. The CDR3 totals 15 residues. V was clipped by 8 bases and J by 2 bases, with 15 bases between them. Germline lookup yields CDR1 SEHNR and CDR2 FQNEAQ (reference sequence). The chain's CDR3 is CASAVGWINTGELFF. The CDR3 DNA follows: TGTGCCAGCGCGGTTGGATGGATAAACACCGGGGAGCTGTTTTTT.